Below, 26 T cell receptor beta chains from the same sample are listed, as sequenced in a study of OX40 agonist ivuxolimab in advanced cancers. Profiled with immunoSEQ multiplex PCR; TCRdb holds only in-frame clones, not every one. The sample consists of 13,000 or so clones, 77% of them appearing once. Here the sequenced sample was CD4+ or CD8+ T cells sorted from blood, taken in a trial of the OX40 agonist ivuxolimab. Every receptor here comes from an adult with an advanced solid tumor such as melanoma, head and neck, liver or kidney cancer.

The V call is TRBV10-3, the J call TRBJ2-1; TRBD1 might be the D (6 bases). The CDR3 spans 16 residues. V lost 5 bases and J 2 bases, leaving 16 bases between the germline ends. The V gene's germline CDR1 is ENHRY and CDR2 SYGVKD. The CDR3, as DNA: TGTGCCATCAGTAATTATCAGGGGAATCCCTACAATGAGCAGTTCTTC. It translates to CAISNYQGNPYNEQFF.

V usage is TRBV19 and J usage is TRBJ2-1; TRBD2 agrees at 7 bases. The CDR3 runs 14 residues. Germline V lookup: CDR1 LNHDA, CDR2 SQIVND (reference sequence). J was trimmed by 8 bases and V by 10 bases; bases with no gene match: 14. CDR3 protein: CATKGGSFMYEQFF. For the CDR3, the DNA is TGTGCCACCAAGGGCGGGAGCTTTATGTATGAGCAGTTCTTC.

The V gene is TRBV28, the J gene TRBJ2-7; maybe TRBD1 (5 bases). The V and J ends lost 2 bases and 4 bases respectively, with 9 bases between them. The germline gives CDR1 MDHEN, CDR2 SYDVKM. This CDR3 has 13 residues. CDR3 nucleotide sequence: TGTGCCAGCAGTTTACAGGGTGGGTACGAGCAGTACTTC. Translated: CASSLQGGYEQYF.

The chain couples TRBV27 to TRBJ2-1, with D tentatively TRBD2 (5 bases). This CDR3 has 14 residues. Germline V CDR1 and CDR2: MNHEY, SMNVEV (reference sequence). The V gene lost 1 base and the J gene lost 6 bases, with 10 bases spanning the gap. This CDR3 reads CASSLWVEGNEQFF. The CDR3 DNA is TGTGCCAGCAGTTTATGGGTAGAGGGCAATGAGCAGTTCTTC.

The rearrangement uses TRBV2 and TRBJ2-5; D may be TRBD2 (6 bases). With 1 base removed from V and 1 base from J, the gap between germline ends came to 10 bases. The CDR3 length is 15 residues. Germline V lookup: CDR1 SNHLY, CDR2 FYNNEI. CDR3 residues: CASSEDGGFQETQYF. CDR3 nucleotides: TGTGCCAGCAGTGAAGATGGGGGGTTCCAAGAGACCCAGTACTTC.

The table lists this clone with a few counts. This chain joins TRBV5-4 and TRBJ2-1; D possibly corresponds to TRBD2 (6 bases). There are 12 residues in the CDR3. Deletions cut 5 bases from V and 10 bases from J, with 13 bases between. CDR1 is SGHNT and CDR2 is YYREEE in the germline V gene (reference sequence). In nucleotides, the CDR3 is TGTGCCAGCAGAAAGACTAGTGAGGAGCAGTTCTTC. Protein product: CASRKTSEEQFF.

The CDR3 nucleotides are TGTGCCAGCTCACCAGGGCAGGGGGCATCGGGCACTGAAGCTTTCTTT. Amino acids: CASSPGQGASGTEAFF. The chain recombines TRBV18 with TRBJ1-1; 8 bases are shared with TRBD1. CDR3 length: 16 amino acids. Germline CDR1 is KGHSH and CDR2 is LQKENI. V shed 2 bases and J 4 bases; nucleotides not matched to a gene: 9.

The chain carries TRBV27 and TRBJ2-5, with 7 bases that match TRBD2. The J segment lost 5 bases and the V segment lost 8 bases, leaving 5 bases of the junction unmatched. The CDR3 is made up of 12 amino acids. CDR1 and CDR2 (germline): MNHEY, SMNVEV (reference sequence). CDR3 coding DNA: TGTGCCAGCGGAGGGGAGGGGGAGACCCAGTACTTC. Protein: CASGGEGETQYF.

The rearrangement joins TRBV6-1 to TRBJ2-7, with a tentative D call TRBD2 (6 bases). The V gene lost 2 bases and the J gene lost 5 bases, with 13 bases spanning the gap. Germline loops: CDR1 MNHNS, CDR2 SASEGT. The CDR3 has 14 amino acids. CDR3 in amino acids: CASSELREVHEQYF. The CDR3, as DNA: TGTGCCAGCAGTGAATTGAGGGAGGTCCACGAGCAGTACTTC.

The V gene is TRBV25-1, the J gene TRBJ1-2; D unclear. The CDR3 has 15 amino acids. Trimming pared 5 bases from V and 2 bases from J, leaving 15 bases between. Germline CDR1 reads MGHDK; CDR2 reads SYGVNS. The DNA for the CDR3 is TGTGCCAGCAGTCCCCTGTCCCAGGTCAACTATGGCTACACCTTC. The encoded protein is CASSPLSQVNYGYTF.

Details on this clone: One junction end does not reproduce the germline sequence, and a read error may be involved. This specimen includes other DNA sequences encoding the same CDR3. The chain has TRBV6-5 and TRBJ2-2, with D tentatively TRBD2 (5 bases). Germline assignment: CDR1 MNHEY and CDR2 SVGAGI. This CDR3 spans 15 amino acids. The CDR3 nucleotides are TGTGCCAGCAGAGACGGACGAACGTACACCGGGGAGCTGTTCTTT. Translated, it gives CASRDGRTYTGELFF.

On this clone itself: One junction end disagrees with the germline gene, perhaps due to a read error. Written as DNA, the CDR3 is TGCGCCAGCAGCTATTGGGGGAGTGAGGTTCACTTC. Translation: CASSYWGSEVHF. The V and J genes are TRBV5-1 and TRBJ1-2; maybe TRBD1 (5 bases). This CDR3 comprises 12 residues. In germline, CDR1 is SGHRS, CDR2 YFSETQ.

The rearrangement uses TRBV13 and TRBJ1-4; 7 nucleotides align to TRBD1. The V gene's germline CDR1 is PRHDT and CDR2 FYEKMQ (reference sequence). There are 15 residues in the CDR3. V trimming: 6 bases; J trimming: 4 bases; junction bases outside the gene matches: 8. CDR3: CASSESGQNNEKLFF. The CDR3, as DNA: TGTGCCAGCAGTGAGTCGGGACAGAATAATGAAAAACTGTTTTTT. Complete variable domain (other parts from reference TRBV13 and TRBJ1-4): AAGVIQSPRHLIKEKRETATLKCYPIPRHDTVYWYQQGPGQDPQFLISFYEKMQSDKGSIPDRFSAQQFSDYHSELNMSSLELGDSALYFCASSESGQNNEKLFFGSGTQLSVL.

This clone was seen only a few times. This chain connects TRBV2 to TRBJ2-5; 9 nucleotides line up with TRBD1. There are 15 residues in the CDR3. Losses at the gene ends were 3 bases for V and 5 bases for J; bases not matched to a gene: 7. The germline V gene has CDR1 SNHLY and CDR2 FYNNEI. The CDR3 loop reads CASSDSGTGWETQYF. The CDR3 DNA sequence: TGTGCCAGCAGTGACAGTGGGACAGGGTGGGAGACCCAGTACTTC.

The gene calls are TRBV7-9 and TRBJ2-7; the D call may be TRBD1 or TRBD2 (6 bases each). The germline V gene has CDR1 SEHNR and CDR2 FQNEAQ (reference sequence). This CDR3 has 15 residues. The germline V and J ends were trimmed by 2 bases and 3 bases, with 14 bases remaining between them. CDR3 loop: CASSLPAGHGYEQYF. The CDR3 DNA is TGTGCCAGCAGCTTACCCGCGGGACACGGCTACGAGCAGTACTTC.

V usage is TRBV7-2 and J usage is TRBJ2-2, with a possible D match to TRBD2 (5 bases). The CDR3 length is 16 residues. V lost 4 bases, J lost 4 bases, and 16 bases lay in between. Germline CDR1 is SGHTA and CDR2 is FQGNSA. CDR3 sequence: CASSSGSGLATGELFF. The CDR3 coding sequence is TGTGCCAGCAGCTCGGGGAGCGGACTCGCCACCGGGGAGCTGTTTTTT. Supplemented by reference TRBV7-2 and TRBJ2-2, the full variable domain reads GAGVSQSPSNKVTEKGKDVELRCDPISGHTALYWYRQSLGQGLEFLIYFQGNSAPDKSGLPSDRFSAERTGGSVSTLTIQRTQQEDSAVYLCASSSGSGLATGELFFGEGSRLTVL.

V and J are TRBV11-2 and TRBJ2-7, with TRBD1 matching over 7 bases. The V and J ends lost 5 bases and 1 base, in that order; junction bases with no gene match: 8. The germline gives CDR1 SGHAT, CDR2 FQNNGV. This CDR3 is built from 15 residues. CDR3 in DNA: TGTGCCAGCAGCGATGACAGGGTAAATTCCTACGAGCAGTACTTC. Protein sequence: CASSDDRVNSYEQYF.

The genes are TRBV5-1 and TRBJ2-7; perhaps TRBD1 as D (6 bases). Germline CDR1 SGHRS, CDR2 YFSETQ. Trimming removed 4 bases from V and 0 bases from J, with 11 bases in between. The CDR3 loop spans 14 amino acids. The CDR3 is CASSPRQDSYEQYF. CDR3 bases: TGCGCCAGCAGCCCCAGACAGGACTCCTACGAGCAGTACTTC.

The chain couples TRBV15 to TRBJ2-6, with D perhaps matching TRBD1 (5 bases). The CDR3 loop spans 19 amino acids. Germline CDR1 is LNHNV and CDR2 is YYDKDF (reference sequence). Trimming left V 6 bases short and J 0 bases short, with 21 bases between. The DNA for the CDR3 is TGTGCCACCAGTGTCGAAACTGGACACGAGCTCTCTGGGGCCAACGTCCTGACTTTC. As protein: CATSVETGHELSGANVLTF. Based on the CDR3 plus reference TRBV15 and TRBJ2-6, the full variable domain is DAMVIQNPRYQVTQFGKPVTLSCSQTLNHNVMYWYQQKSSQAPKLLFHYYDKDFNNEADTPDNFQSRRPNTSFCFLDIRSPGLGDTAMYLCATSVETGHELSGANVLTFGAGSRLTVL.

This clone was seen more than once but under ten times. V gene TRBV4-1 combines with J gene TRBJ1-5; 9 bases match TRBD1. Germline loops: CDR1 MGHRA, CDR2 YSYEKL. CDR3 size: 15 residues. Trimming at V came to 0 bases and at J to 4 bases, leaving 1 base not matched to a gene. The DNA for the CDR3 is TGCGCCAGCAGCCAAGACGGGACAGGGAATCAGCCCCAGCATTTT. Protein sequence: CASSQDGTGNQPQHF.

The chain has TRBV13 and TRBJ1-3, with D tentatively TRBD1 (5 bases). V was trimmed by 5 bases and J by 0 bases, leaving 11 bases between them. Germline loops: CDR1 PRHDT, CDR2 FYEKMQ (reference sequence). CDR3 length: 15 amino acids. The CDR3 coding sequence is TGTGCCAGCAGCCCGGGACGGCTCTCTGGAAACACCATATATTTT. Translated: CASSPGRLSGNTIYF.

The V call is TRBV30, the J call TRBJ1-5; D unclear. CDR3 size: 13 residues. Trimming took 2 bases from V and 0 from J, leaving 5 bases between them. Germline loops: CDR1 GTSNPN, CDR2 SVGIG (reference sequence). The CDR3 sequence: CAWSSDSNQPQHF. Here the CDR3 DNA reads TGTGCCTGGAGTTCTGATAGCAATCAGCCCCAGCATTTT. Full variable domain (missing parts from reference TRBV30 and TRBJ1-5): SQTIHQWPATLVQPVGSPLSLECTVEGTSNPNLYWYRQAAGRGLQLLFYSVGIGQISSEVPQNLSASRPQDRQFILSSKKLLLSDSGFYLCAWSSDSNQPQHFGDGTRLSIL.

This clone was observed a handful of times. The chain combines TRBV30 with TRBJ2-7; TRBD1 might be the D (8 bases). Trimming removed 1 base at V and 1 base at J, with 17 bases between. Germline CDR1 reads GTSNPN; CDR2 reads SVGIG (reference sequence). The CDR3 consists of 16 residues. CDR3 nucleotides: TGTGCCTGGAGTGGGGAGGGGACAGGTTCTTCCTACGAGCAGTACTTC. It encodes CAWSGEGTGSSYEQYF.

The chain links TRBV7-9 to TRBJ2-7; D possibly uses TRBD1 or TRBD2 (7 bases each). Germline V gene data show CDR1 as SEHNR and CDR2 as FQNEAQ (reference sequence). This CDR3 comprises 15 residues. Trimming left V 1 base short and J 3 bases short, with 13 bases between. The CDR3 DNA reads TGTGCCAGCAGCTTAGGCCCAGGGGGGGTCTACGAGCAGTACTTC. This encodes CASSLGPGGVYEQYF.

The chain combines TRBV29-1 with TRBJ2-1, with 14 nucleotides matching TRBD2. CDR3 size: 15 residues. Per germline, CDR1 SQVTM and CDR2 ANQGSEA. With 3 bases clipped from V and 12 bases from J, the junction kept 10 bases outside the gene matches. Here the CDR3 DNA reads TGCAGCGTTGAGAGTCCGGGACTAGCGGGAGATGGGCAGTTCTTC. Its translation is CSVESPGLAGDGQFF.

The V call is TRBV29-1, the J call TRBJ2-2; 8 bases map to TRBD1. Trimming cost V 6 bases and J 7 bases; bases outside gene matches: 7. Germline CDR1 SQVTM, CDR2 ANQGSEA. This CDR3 is 13 amino acids long. This CDR3 reads CSVADRGGGELFF. The CDR3 region has the DNA TGCAGCGTCGCAGACAGGGGTGGCGGGGAGCTGTTTTTT.